This T cell receptor (beta chain) was sequenced during a study of vaccination effects on CD4 cells after COVID-19. At the level of the study: It was with approximately 9.6 IU/ml IL-2 and approximately 10 ug/ml peptides that around 1.9 million PBMC per well were cultured.

As for this clone: Antigen unknown.

Points from the study as a whole: Marked clonal contraction was seen late after vaccination (in both infection- and vaccine-induced clones).

Following 10 days of culture, CD4+ T cells were isolated. All participants had two doses of either the BNT162b2 or mRNA-1273 vaccine. Some clones are missing from TCRdb's copy, which holds only in-frame ones; the method was immunoSEQ multiplex PCR. The table shows 66,000 or so clones, with roughly 80% occurring only once. CDR1 GTSNPN and CDR2 SVGIG come from the germline V gene (reference sequence). The CDR3 has 13 residues. Trimming took off 5 bases at V and 3 bases at J, with 10 bases between the two ends. The source material was CD4+ T cells from PBMCs cultured without peptide, sampled after COVID-19 vaccination. This chain connects TRBV30 to TRBJ1-4, with D hard to call. The clonotype comes from a human donor who received a COVID-19 vaccine. CDR3 in amino acids: CAWSRGPNEKLFF. In nucleotides, the CDR3 is TGTGCCTGGTCTCGGGGTCCTAATGAAAAACTGTTTTTT. Using reference TRBV30 and TRBJ1-4 for the parts outside the CDR3, the full variable domain is SQTIHQWPATLVQPVGSPLSLECTVEGTSNPNLYWYRQAAGRGLQLLFYSVGIGQISSEVPQNLSASRPQDRQFILSSKKLLLSDSGFYLCAWSRGPNEKLFFGSGTQLSVL.